These T cell receptor beta chains were read from a single sample in a study of blood T cell repertoires in COVID-19. Produced via immunoSEQ multiplex PCR; TCRdb's table is partial and in-frame only. This table has 65,000 to 90,000 clones, 88% appearing once. Sample: peripheral blood. The receptors were sampled from a human donor in a cohort sampled during active COVID-19. CDR3s include the opening cysteine and the closing phenylalanine or tryptophan. Fields, in order: V gene, J gene, CDR3 length, D gene, clone size, CDR3 DNA, CDR3 protein. D genes are given only for firm matches. Expanded clones get a size class; other rows say once, few or many, or leave the size out.

>TRBV11-2|TRBJ2-5|16|NA|NA
TGTGCCAGCAGCTTAGTTGGAGTAGCGCAACAAGAGACCCAGTACTTC
CASSLVGVAQQETQYF
>TRBV14|TRBJ1-1|13|NA|NA
TGTGCCAGCAGCCAGGCGACATGGGTTGGAGCTTTCTTT
CASSQATWVGAFF
>TRBV3-1/TRBV3-2|TRBJ1-3|15|NA|NA
TGTGCCAGCAGCCAAGATTGGGCCGACCGAAACACCATATATTTT
CASSQDWADRNTIYF
>TRBV5-1|TRBJ1-6|15|NA|NA
TGCGCCAGCAGCAGAGCGGGACCGGGGTATTCACCCCTCCACTTT
CASSRAGPGYSPLHF
>TRBV9|TRBJ1-5|14|NA|NA
TGTGCCAGCAGCGTCGGGTCGGGCAATCAGCCCCAGCATTTT
CASSVGSGNQPQHF
>TRBV12-3/TRBV12-4|TRBJ2-3|11|NA|NA
TGTGCCAGCAGCAGACTGAATACGCAGTATTTT
CASSRLNTQYF
>TRBV6-5|TRBJ2-3|14|TRBD1|NA
TGTGCCAGCAGTACCGGACAGGGGGGGGATACGCAGTATTTT
CASSTGQGGDTQYF
>TRBV10-3|TRBJ2-1|17|TRBD2|NA
TGTGCCATCAGTGAGGAAAAGAGCGGGGGTGCAGGGAATGAGCAGTTCTTC
CAISEEKSGGAGNEQFF
>TRBV5-4|TRBJ2-7|14|TRBD2|NA
TGTGCCAGCAGCGCGGGGGGTAGCGGGGAAGGGCAGTACTTC
CASSAGGSGEGQYF
>TRBV2|TRBJ2-2|17|TRBD2|NA
TGTGCCAGCGTCGGACTAGCGGGAGGTTTTTTGGCCGGGGAGCTGTTTTTT
CASVGLAGGFLAGELFF
>TRBV29-1|TRBJ1-2|14|TRBD1|once
TGCAGCGTTGAAGTAGGGACAGGGGGCTATGGCTACACCTTC
CSVEVGTGGYGYTF
>TRBV2|TRBJ2-3|16|TRBD2|NA
TGTGCCAGCAGTGAAGTCCTAGCGGGGTCGACAGATACGCAGTATTTT
CASSEVLAGSTDTQYF
>TRBV3-1/TRBV3-2|TRBJ2-7|13|TRBD2|NA
TGTGCCAGCAGCCTACTAGCGGGCCAGGAGCAGTACTTC
CASSLLAGQEQYF
>TRBV5-4|TRBJ1-3|16|NA|once
TGTGCCAGCAGCTTGGACGGTTCGAGCTCTGGAAACACCATATATTTT
CASSLDGSSSGNTIYF
>TRBV19|TRBJ2-1|17|TRBD2|NA
TGTGCCAGTAGTATTGAAGCGGGAGGGCCCCCCTACAATGAGCAGTTCTTC
CASSIEAGGPPYNEQFF
>TRBV7-2|TRBJ2-1|18|NA|NA
TGTGCCAGCAGCCAGCCTCAGGGGGGAGTTCATATTGGGGATGAGCAGTTCTTC
CASSQPQGGVHIGDEQFF
>TRBV28|TRBJ2-5|13|TRBD1|NA
TGTGCCAGCCTGGGGACAGACAAAGAGACCCAGTACTTC
CASLGTDKETQYF
>TRBV2|TRBJ2-5|15|TRBD2|NA
TGTGCCAGCAGTAGGAGCGGGGGGGCCGAAGAGACCCAGTACTTC
CASSRSGGAEETQYF
>TRBV6-2/TRBV6-3|TRBJ2-3|14|NA|NA
TGTGCCAGCAGTTACGGGGGGATGCGTGATACGCAGTATTTT
CASSYGGMRDTQYF
>TRBV19|TRBJ2-1|13|NA|NA
TGTGCCAGTAAGGAGGGGGCGCAGGTTGAGCAGTTCTTC
CASKEGAQVEQFF
>TRBV4-2|TRBJ1-5|18|TRBD1|NA
TGTGCCAGCAGCCAACCGACAGGGGGCGAGGGTCAAAATCAGCCCCAGCATTTT
CASSQPTGGEGQNQPQHF
>TRBV2|TRBJ2-3|14|TRBD1|NA
TGTGCCACCTTTGGGACAGGGGGAGAAGATACGCAGTATTTT
CATFGTGGEDTQYF
>TRBV6-2/TRBV6-3|TRBJ2-2|13|NA|few
TGTGCCAGCAGTGTTACAGACACCGGGGAGCTGTTTTTT
CASSVTDTGELFF
>TRBV7-2|TRBJ2-5|14|NA|NA
TGTGCCAGCAGCTCGTCGACTACCTGGGAGACCCAGTACTTC
CASSSSTTWETQYF
>TRBV23-1|TRBJ1-5|17|NA|once
TGCGCCAGCAGTCCGTGGGGCAGGGGTAGGCCCAATCAGCCCCAGCATTTT
CASSPWGRGRPNQPQHF
>TRBV27|TRBJ1-4|13|NA|NA
TGTGCCAGCAGTTTCCGGGTGGATGAAAAACTGTTTTTT
CASSFRVDEKLFF
>TRBV2|TRBJ2-3|14|NA|once
TGTGCCAGCAGTGAGGGGGCGAACACAGATACGCAGTATTTT
CASSEGANTDTQYF
>TRBV21-1|TRBJ1-5|16|NA|NA
TGTGCCAGCAGCAACACAGGGGTTATGGGCAATCAGCCCCAGCATTTT
CASSNTGVMGNQPQHF
>TRBV7-9|TRBJ1-2|14|NA|NA
TGTGCCAGCATTGGTTGGGCCGAGGGTTACGGCTACACCTTC
CASIGWAEGYGYTF
>TRBV27|TRBJ2-5|15|TRBD2|NA
TGTGCCAGCAAACCGCTAGCGGGAGGGGGGGAGACCCAGTACTTC
CASKPLAGGGETQYF
>TRBV7-3|TRBJ1-1|13|NA|NA
TGTGCCAGCAGCGAGGGTGGGAACACTGAAGCTTTCTTT
CASSEGGNTEAFF
>TRBV4-2|TRBJ1-2|15|NA|NA
TGTGCCAGCAGCCAGAGTACGGGGGGAAACTATGGCTACACCTTC
CASSQSTGGNYGYTF
>TRBV3-1/TRBV3-2|TRBJ1-6|13|NA|few
TGTGCCAGCAGGCAGCAGGGGAATTCACCCCTCCACTTT
CASRQQGNSPLHF
>TRBV21-1|TRBJ2-3|17|NA|NA
TGTGCCAGCAGTGACTTCCCGGGGTTGACTAGCACAGATACGCAGTATTTT
CASSDFPGLTSTDTQYF
>TRBV6-1|TRBJ2-5|15|TRBD2|NA
TGTGCCAGCAGCATCCTAGCGGGGAGCCAAGAGACCCAGTACTTC
CASSILAGSQETQYF
>TRBV6-6|TRBJ2-5|15|NA|NA
TGTGCCAGCAGTTACGGGGAAGGGGGCCAAGAGACCCAGTACTTC
CASSYGEGGQETQYF
>TRBV4-3|TRBJ1-1|13|NA|NA
TGCGCCAGCAGCCAAGATATGCGGGCTGAAGCTTTCTTT
CASSQDMRAEAFF
>TRBV3-1/TRBV3-2|TRBJ2-3|13|NA|NA
TGTGCCAGCAGCCGGGGCATCACAGATACGCAGTATTTT
CASSRGITDTQYF
>TRBV9|TRBJ1-3|13|TRBD1|NA
TGTGCCAGCGCGGCGGGACAGGGAAACACCATATATTTT
CASAAGQGNTIYF
>TRBV5-1|TRBJ2-3|15|TRBD2|once
TGCGCCAGCAGCTTTAACAGCGGGGGGGCCGTTACGCAGTATTTT
CASSFNSGGAVTQYF
>TRBV30|TRBJ2-1|15|NA|NA
TGTGCCTGGAGCCCTAAACCTACCCAAAACAATGAGCAGTTCTTC
CAWSPKPTQNNEQFF
>TRBV6-4|TRBJ2-2|16|NA|NA
TGTGCCAGCAGTGTGGCTAGCGAGATGAACACCGGGGAGCTGTTTTTT
CASSVASEMNTGELFF
>TRBV11-3|TRBJ1-1|13|NA|NA
TGTGCCAGCAGCGAAGGGGTGAGCACTGAAGCTTTCTTT
CASSEGVSTEAFF
>TRBV7-6|TRBJ2-2|16|TRBD2|NA
TGTGCCAGCAGCTACGGACTAGCGGAGGACACCGGGGAGCTGTTTTTT
CASSYGLAEDTGELFF
>TRBV14|TRBJ2-7|12|NA|few
TGTGCCAGCAGCTCAGACTCCTACGAGCAGTACTTC
CASSSDSYEQYF
>TRBV6-5|TRBJ1-6|15|NA|NA
TGTGCCAGCAGTTATGGCACATATAATAATTCACCCCTCCACTTT
CASSYGTYNNSPLHF
>TRBV5-5|TRBJ1-1|14|NA|once
TGTGCCAGCACCATCAGTGTGGTGAACACTGAAGCTTTCTTT
CASTISVVNTEAFF
>TRBV5-4|TRBJ2-5|15|TRBD2|NA
TGTGCCAGCAGCCTAGCGGGAGGAGGCCAAGAGACCCAGTACTTC
CASSLAGGGQETQYF
>TRBV5-1|TRBJ1-3|15|NA|NA
TGCGCCAGCAGCTTGTCCCAGGTGGCTGGAAACACCATATATTTT
CASSLSQVAGNTIYF
>TRBV21-1|TRBJ2-7|14|NA|few
TGTGCCAGCAGCAATGGGGCGGGACCCTACGAGCAGTACTTC
CASSNGAGPYEQYF
>TRBV10-1|TRBJ2-3|15|NA|few
TGCGCCCCGGGGCCCGGGACTTTAGTCCCCGATACGCAGTATTTT
CAPGPGTLVPDTQYF
>TRBV27|TRBJ1-5|15|NA|NA
TGTGCCAGCAGTTTATCGTCGGTAGAAAGTCAGCCCCAGCATTTT
CASSLSSVESQPQHF
>TRBV28|TRBJ2-7|11|TRBD2|NA
TGTGCCAGCAGTCTGACTAGCTTGCAGTACTTC
CASSLTSLQYF
>TRBV4-3|TRBJ2-3|18|TRBD2|NA
TGCGCCAGCAGCCAAGAGCGGCCGAGCGGGGGGATTACAGATACGCAGTATTTT
CASSQERPSGGITDTQYF
>TRBV5-5|TRBJ1-5|13|NA|NA
TGTGCCAGCAGCTCTAGGTCGGGGCAGCCCCAGCATTTT
CASSSRSGQPQHF
>TRBV7-9|TRBJ2-7|11|NA|NA
TGTGCCAGCAGTCGCTCCTACGAGCAGTACTTC
CASSRSYEQYF
>TRBV5-1|TRBJ1-1|15|NA|NA
TGCGCCAGCAGCAAGGACGGGGATATGAACACTGAAGCTTTCTTT
CASSKDGDMNTEAFF
>TRBV15|TRBJ2-7|15|TRBD1|NA
TGTGCCACCAGCAGCTATCGGGACAGGAATGACGAGCAGTACTTC
CATSSYRDRNDEQYF
>TRBV19|TRBJ2-2|14|NA|once
TGTGCCAGTAGTTCTAGCTCGAGTACCGGGGAGCTGTTTTTT
CASSSSSSTGELFF
>TRBV6-5|TRBJ2-6|16|NA|NA
TGTGCCAGCAGTTCGGGACTGCTCTCTGGGGCCAACGTCCTGACTTTC
CASSSGLLSGANVLTF